Each of the 31 T cell receptor beta chains below was sequenced from the same sample in a study of identical twins. TCRdb redid the calling of the 5' RACE reads with MiXCR, one entry per CDR3 protein. Among around 1.7 million distinct CDR3 sequences listed, about 31% were seen once. The specimen was cord blood. Receptors were obtained from a newborn girl in good health.

As regards this clonotype: Possible read error: a much larger clone is one base away. The rearrangement links TRBV4-2 to TRBJ2-6; 8 bases align to TRBD1. The CDR3 runs to 18 residues. Germline assignment: CDR1 LGHNA and CDR2 YNFKEQ. In DNA form, the CDR3 reads TGTGCCAGCAGCCAAAGGGACAGGATTTTCTCTGGGGCCAACGCCCTGACTTTC. This codes for CASSQRDRIFSGANALTF.

The rearrangement uses TRBV3-1 and TRBJ2-1, with 9 bases fitting TRBD2. The CDR3 extends over 19 amino acids. The junction had 13 bases not matched to a gene; V was cut back by 1 base and J by 3 bases. CDR1 is LGHDT and CDR2 is YNNKEL in the germline V gene (reference sequence). The CDR3 sequence: CASSQVSALLAGDYNEQFF. In nucleotides, the CDR3 is TGTGCCAGCAGCCAAGTTTCTGCGTTACTAGCGGGCGACTACAATGAGCAGTTCTTC.

This rearrangement joins TRBV3-1 to TRBJ2-1; 11 nucleotides line up with TRBD2. Trimming removed 1 base from V and 0 bases from J; junction bases left unmatched: 5. This CDR3 spans 18 amino acids. The germline V gene encodes CDR1 LGHDT and CDR2 YNNKEL (reference sequence). The chain's CDR3 is CASSQASGRPSSYNEQFF. The CDR3 DNA sequence: TGTGCCAGCAGCCAAGCTAGCGGGAGGCCCAGCTCCTACAATGAGCAGTTCTTC.

A few counts support this clonotype. This chain connects TRBV6-6 to TRBJ2-3; D is perhaps TRBD2 (7 bases). V lost 0 bases and J 2 bases, leaving 15 bases between the germline ends. Germline V gene data show CDR1 as MNHNY and CDR2 as SVGAGI (reference sequence). This CDR3 is built from 17 residues. The CDR3 region has the DNA TGTGCCAGCAGTTACTCCTTAGGGGGGGCCTCCACAGATACGCAGTATTTT. The encoded protein is CASSYSLGGASTDTQYF.

This clonotype was picked up a small number of times. The V call is TRBV29-1, the J call TRBJ2-4, with 10 bases identical to TRBD2. After removal of 3 bases from V and 4 bases from J, the junction contained 6 bases not matched to a gene. There are 15 residues in the CDR3. Germline V gene lookup returns CDR1 SQVTM and CDR2 ANQGSEA. This CDR3 is CSVDGLAGEKNIQYF. The CDR3 bases are TGCAGCGTTGATGGTCTAGCGGGAGAGAAAAACATTCAGTACTTC.

The sample holds a few counts of this clonotype. The CDR3 DNA is TGTGCCAGCAGTTTTCTTGGCGGGGGATACACCGGGGAGCTGTTTTTT. Translated, it gives CASSFLGGGYTGELFF. This rearrangement joins TRBV28 to TRBJ2-2, with 7 bases aligning to TRBD2. CDR3 length: 16 amino acids. The V segment lost 3 bases and the J segment 3 bases; nucleotides outside the gene matches: 7. Germline CDR1 is MDHEN and CDR2 is SYDVKM.

This clonotype was seen repeatedly, ten times or more. The rearrangement links TRBV29-1 to TRBJ2-7; 7 nucleotides align to TRBD1. This CDR3 has 14 amino acids. The J segment lost 1 base and the V segment lost 4 bases, leaving 7 bases of the junction unmatched. Germline CDR1 SQVTM, CDR2 ANQGSEA. CDR3 loop: CSVASTGWSYEQYF. The DNA for the CDR3 is TGCAGCGTTGCCTCGACAGGGTGGTCCTACGAGCAGTACTTC.

This chain's CDR3 is CASSLYLRGDTQYF. Written as DNA, the CDR3 is TGTGCCAGCAGCTTATATCTCCGGGGAGATACGCAGTATTTT. The V call is TRBV7-2, the J call TRBJ2-3, with D maybe TRBD2 (5 bases). V was shortened by 2 bases and J by 5 bases, with 11 bases between the two germline ends. The germline V gene has CDR1 SGHTA and CDR2 FQGNSA. CDR3 length: 14 residues.

This chain uses TRBV7-8 with TRBJ2-4; 8 nucleotides line up with TRBD1. Germline V gene sequence: CDR1 SGHVS, CDR2 FQNEAQ. This CDR3 has 13 amino acids. V was pared by 6 bases and J by 10 bases, with 8 bases of the junction left unmatched. Here the CDR3 DNA reads TGTGCCAGCAGTCTGGGGACAGGAAGGATTCAGTACTTC. It codes for CASSLGTGRIQYF.

In DNA form, the CDR3 reads TGTGCCAGCAGTTCCCCGCGAGGGGGGGACACTGAAGCTTTCTTT. Protein product: CASSSPRGGDTEAFF. This rearrangement joins TRBV28 to TRBJ1-1; D may be TRBD1 (6 bases). Germline V CDR1 and CDR2: MDHEN, SYDVKM. Trimming removed 4 bases at V and 3 bases at J, with 15 bases between. The CDR3 covers 15 residues.

In DNA form, the CDR3 reads TGCAGTGCTAGAGTCGGGACTAGCGGGAGATCCTACAATGAGCAGTTCTTC. Its protein product is CSARVGTSGRSYNEQFF. This chain links TRBV20-1 with TRBJ2-1; TRBD2 matches 14 bases. V was pared by 1 base and J by 1 base, with 3 bases of the junction left unmatched. CDR1 is DFQATT and CDR2 is SNEGSKA in the germline V gene (reference sequence). The CDR3 length is 17 residues.

As to this clonotype: This may be a read error: a much more frequent sequence differs by one nucleotide. The chain carries TRBV9 and TRBJ1-2; D unclear. This CDR3 spans 13 amino acids. Germline V lookup: CDR1 SGDLS, CDR2 YYNGEE. The CDR3 here is CASSVVPNYGHTF. Written as DNA, the CDR3 is TGTGCCAGCAGCGTAGTACCGAACTATGGCCACACCTTC.

J is TRBJ2-7 and V is TRBV24-1; D unresolved. V lost 4 bases to trimming and J lost 7 bases, with 16 bases between them. This CDR3 has 14 residues. Per germline, CDR1 KGHDR and CDR2 SFDVKD. The CDR3: CATSDSDRHNEQYF. The CDR3 region has the DNA TGTGCCACCAGTGACTCGGATCGTCACAATGAGCAGTACTTC.

V and J are TRBV24-1 and TRBJ2-7, with 8 bases that match TRBD1. After removal of 5 bases from V and 7 bases from J, the junction contained 15 bases not matched to a gene. This CDR3 is built from 16 residues. CDR1 is KGHDR and CDR2 is SFDVKD in the germline V gene. This chain's CDR3 is CATSASGTGRNNEQYF. CDR3 DNA sequence: TGTGCCACCAGTGCCTCCGGGACAGGCCGCAACAATGAGCAGTACTTC.

The chain recombines TRBV4-1 with TRBJ1-6; 7 bases match TRBD1. The junction had 7 bases not matched to a gene; V was cut back by 6 bases and J by 2 bases. Germline CDR1 MGHRA, CDR2 YSYEKL. This CDR3 is built from 16 residues. CDR3 protein: CASSATGTPYNSPLHF. DNA for the CDR3: TGCGCCAGCAGTGCGACAGGGACACCCTATAATTCACCCCTCCACTTT.

The rearrangement uses TRBV12-3 or TRBV12-4 and TRBJ1-5, with a possible D match to TRBD1 (6 bases). This CDR3 contains 17 residues. With 5 bases removed from V and 0 bases from J, the gap between germline ends came to 17 bases. The CDR3 bases are TGTGCCAGCAGTGCTCGACAACAGGGATATAGCAATCAGCCCCAGCATTTT. Its translation: CASSARQQGYSNQPQHF.

The rearrangement uses TRBV4-1 and TRBJ2-4; weak D call: TRBD2 (6 bases). The J call could be wrong; TRBJ2-7 is a better fit for the DNA end. The CDR3 runs to 19 residues. Looked up from germline, CDR1 is MGHRA and CDR2 is YSYEKL. CDR3 sequence (DNA): TGCGCCAGCAGCCCCACACAACTAGGGTTCGGGAGCCCCTACCACGAGCAGTACTTC. Its translation is CASSPTQLGFGSPYHEQYF.

The chain has TRBV20-1 and TRBJ2-5, with 8 bases lining up with TRBD1. The end of the DNA aligns better with TRBJ2-7, so the J call may be wrong. CDR1 and CDR2 (germline): DFQATT, SNEGSKA (reference sequence). CDR3 length equals 15 residues. CDR3 in DNA: TGCAGTGCTAGAGATACCCTGGACAGGGCCTACGAGCAGTACTTC. Protein product: CSARDTLDRAYEQYF.

The V call is TRBV25-1, the J call TRBJ2-4, with 11 positions matching TRBD2. Looked up from germline, CDR1 is MGHDK and CDR2 is SYGVNS. The CDR3 is made up of 16 amino acids. The trim removed 8 bases at V and 13 bases at J, leaving 19 bases unmatched. CDR3 in amino acids: CASADLGLAEDNEQYF. The DNA for the CDR3 is TGTGCCAGCGCAGACCTGGGACTAGCGGAAGACAATGAGCAGTACTTC.

The sample holds many counts of this clonotype. J is TRBJ2-1 and V is TRBV27; tentatively, D is TRBD2 (6 bases). This CDR3 has 14 amino acids. Germline assignment: CDR1 MNHEY and CDR2 SMNVEV (reference sequence). Trimming took off 3 bases at V and 6 bases at J, with 12 bases between the two ends. The CDR3 region has the DNA TGTGCCAGCAGTTTCTCCGGACTATTCAATGAGCAGTTCTTC. Its translation: CASSFSGLFNEQFF.

This clonotype has more than one count but fewer than ten. J is TRBJ2-3 and V is TRBV5-1; a possible D gene is TRBD1 (5 bases). Germline CDR1 reads SGHRS; CDR2 reads YFSETQ. This CDR3 has 17 amino acids. Deletions cut 0 bases from V and 2 bases from J, with 16 bases between. For the CDR3, the DNA is TGCGCCAGCAGCTTGGTAAGATTGGCCAGGGCCACAGATACGCAGTATTTT. This sequence encodes CASSLVRLARATDTQYF.

The V and J genes are TRBV20-1 and TRBJ1-2; D possibly corresponds to TRBD1 (6 bases). Trimming cost V 3 bases and J 4 bases, with 18 bases left between them. Germline assignment: CDR1 DFQATT and CDR2 SNEGSKA (reference sequence). This CDR3 comprises 15 residues. CDR3: CSARDPGTSPYGYTF. The DNA for the CDR3 is TGCAGTGCTAGGGACCCCGGGACATCCCCCTATGGCTACACCTTC.

This clonotype was detected ten times or more. This chain connects TRBV12-3 or TRBV12-4 to TRBJ2-7; 10 bases are a match to TRBD1. J was trimmed by 4 bases and V by 3 bases; bases with no gene match: 6. The CDR3 contains 15 residues. The CDR3 is CASSFSGTGAYEQYF. CDR3 nucleotides: TGTGCCAGCAGTTTTTCGGGGACAGGGGCTTACGAGCAGTACTTC.

Here the CDR3 DNA reads TGTGCCAGCAGTTTTATTCAAGAAGAGACCCAGTACTTC. Protein: CASSFIQEETQYF. The rearrangement joins TRBV12-3 or TRBV12-4 to TRBJ2-5, with D unclear. Between the trimmed V and J ends, which lost 3 bases and 3 bases, there was a span of 8 bases. The CDR3 loop spans 13 amino acids.

There are a few counts of this clonotype. This rearrangement joins TRBV4-1 to TRBJ2-1; D possibly corresponds to TRBD1 (6 bases). The CDR3 has 15 residues. V lost 4 bases, J lost 7 bases, and 17 bases lay in between. In germline, CDR1 is MGHRA, CDR2 YSYEKL. The CDR3 reads CASSRYRVGQNEQFF. The CDR3 DNA reads TGCGCCAGCAGCCGATACAGGGTTGGGCAAAATGAGCAGTTCTTC.

This clonotype was observed a single time. The rearrangement links TRBV7-9 to TRBJ2-1; 9 positions match TRBD1. The CDR3 extends over 15 amino acids. Trimming took 2 bases from V and 7 from J; bases not matched to a gene: 6. The germline V gene has CDR1 SEHNR and CDR2 FQNEAQ (reference sequence). The CDR3, as DNA: TGTGCCAGCAGCTTACGGGACAGGGATAGAAATGAGCAGTTCTTC. Translating gives CASSLRDRDRNEQFF.

The table lists this clonotype with a few counts. The chain combines TRBV2 with TRBJ1-2, with a weak D call TRBD1 (6 bases). The CDR3 has 14 amino acids. Per germline, CDR1 SNHLY and CDR2 FYNNEI. Trimming pared 1 base from V and 6 bases from J, leaving 12 bases between. CDR3 in DNA: TGTGCCAGCAGTGAAGGTACAGGGACCGATGGCTACACCTTC. This translates into CASSEGTGTDGYTF. Variable domain in full (rest from reference TRBV2 and TRBJ1-2): EPEVTQTPSHQVTQMGQEVILRCVPISNHLYFYWYRQILGQKVEFLVSFYNNEISEKSEIFDDQFSVERPDGSNFTLKIRSTKLEDSAMYFCASSEGTGTDGYTFGSGTRLTVV.

This clonotype turned up a few times. The V call is TRBV28, the J call TRBJ1-5; possible D gene TRBD1, 6 bases. CDR1 is MDHEN and CDR2 is SYDVKM in the germline V gene. Trimming shortened V by 5 bases and J by 0 bases, and 11 bases separated the two germline ends. CDR3 length: 15 amino acids. Here the CDR3 reads CASSGGTLSNQPQHF. CDR3 in DNA: TGTGCCAGCAGTGGCGGGACACTTAGCAATCAGCCCCAGCATTTT.

This chain connects TRBV29-1 to TRBJ2-7; 9 positions match TRBD2. There are 14 residues in the CDR3. Germline CDR1 reads SQVTM; CDR2 reads ANQGSEA. V shed 2 bases and J 4 bases; nucleotides not matched to a gene: 6. CDR3 region: CSVERGLATYEQYF. The CDR3 DNA is TGCAGCGTTGAACGGGGACTAGCTACTTACGAGCAGTACTTC.

Comment on this clonotype: A read error is possible here, since a much larger clone lies one base away. The chain joins TRBV12-3 or TRBV12-4 to TRBJ2-7; TRBD2 is a possible D gene (6 bases). The end of the DNA fits TRBJ2-4 better, so the J call may be wrong. The CDR3 spans 16 residues. The CDR3 protein is CASSFQTGAAKNIQYF. The CDR3 region has the DNA TGTGCCAGCAGTTTTCAAACGGGAGCAGCCAAAAACATTCAGTACTTC.

This rearrangement joins TRBV7-9 to TRBJ1-1; D call uncertain. The germline gives CDR1 SEHNR, CDR2 FQNEAQ (reference sequence). The CDR3 covers 11 residues. Trimming removed 5 bases at V and 6 bases at J, with 7 bases between. The CDR3: CASSRLPEAFF. The CDR3, as DNA: TGTGCCAGCAGCCGACTGCCTGAAGCTTTCTTT.